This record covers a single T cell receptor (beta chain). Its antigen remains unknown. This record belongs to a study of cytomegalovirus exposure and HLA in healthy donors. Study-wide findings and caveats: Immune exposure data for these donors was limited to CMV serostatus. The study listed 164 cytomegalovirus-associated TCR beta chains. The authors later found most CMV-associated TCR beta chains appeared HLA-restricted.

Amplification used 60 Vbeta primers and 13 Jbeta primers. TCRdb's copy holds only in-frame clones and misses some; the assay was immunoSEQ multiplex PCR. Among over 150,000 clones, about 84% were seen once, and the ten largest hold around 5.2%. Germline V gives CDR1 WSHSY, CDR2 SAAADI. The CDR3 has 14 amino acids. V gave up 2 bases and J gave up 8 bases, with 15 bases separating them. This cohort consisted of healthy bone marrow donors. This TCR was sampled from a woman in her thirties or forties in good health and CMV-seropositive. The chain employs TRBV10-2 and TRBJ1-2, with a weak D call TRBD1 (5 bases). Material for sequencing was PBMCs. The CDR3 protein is CASSEGPGRRGYTF. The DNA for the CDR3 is TGCGCCAGCAGTGAGGGGCCAGGGCGAAGAGGCTACACCTTC.